This T cell receptor (beta chain) originates from a study of blood T cell repertoires in COVID-19. Study overall: Acute-phase and convalescent COVID-19 samples originated in the United States, Italy and Spain. PBMCs, B-cell-depleted T cells, or T cells provided the cDNA or gDNA that made up the material.

V was clipped by 0 bases and J by 5 bases, with 19 bases between them. This CDR3 spans 17 amino acids. The germline CDR1 and CDR2 sequences are SGHNT and YYREEE (reference sequence). Profiled with immunoSEQ multiplex PCR; TCRdb holds only in-frame clones, not every one. The data contain some 350,000 clones, around 90% of them singletons. The V and J genes are TRBV5-4 and TRBJ2-3; a possible D gene is TRBD2 (6 bases). Specimen: peripheral blood. The sequence was obtained from a man aged 18 to 35 with active or convalescent COVID-19. The CDR3, as DNA: TGTGCCAGCAGCTTGGCCAATGAGCGGGCAGGCCTAGATACGCAGTATTTT. Protein: CASSLANERAGLDTQYF.